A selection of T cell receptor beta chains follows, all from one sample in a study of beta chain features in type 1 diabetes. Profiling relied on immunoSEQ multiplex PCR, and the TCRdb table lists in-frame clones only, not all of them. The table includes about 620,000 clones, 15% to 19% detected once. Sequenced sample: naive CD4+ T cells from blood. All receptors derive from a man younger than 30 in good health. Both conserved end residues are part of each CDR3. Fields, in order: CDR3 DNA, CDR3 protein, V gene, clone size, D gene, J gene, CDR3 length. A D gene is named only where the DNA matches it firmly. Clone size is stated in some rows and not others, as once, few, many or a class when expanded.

CDR3nt: TGTGCCATCAGAACCGGGACAGGGGCCGGGGCCAACGTCCTGACTTTC
CDR3aa: CAIRTGTGAGANVLTF
v_gene: TRBV10-3
abundance: .
d_gene: TRBD1
j_gene: TRBJ2-6
len: 16

CDR3nt: TGTGCCAGTAGTGGCAACCCTCCGATGGACCGTGTTAGCTTTACTGGGGAGCTGTTTTTT
CDR3aa: CASSGNPPMDRVSFTGELFF
v_gene: TRBV19
abundance: few
d_gene: .
j_gene: TRBJ2-2
len: 20

CDR3nt: TGTGCCAGCAGCCCCCGACAGGGTATCTCCTACAATGAGCAGTTCTTC
CDR3aa: CASSPRQGISYNEQFF
v_gene: TRBV7-2
abundance: few
d_gene: TRBD1
j_gene: TRBJ2-1
len: 16

CDR3nt: TGTGCTAGCAGCCAGACTAGCGCTTCCTACAATGAGCAGTTCTTC
CDR3aa: CASSQTSASYNEQFF
v_gene: TRBV7-7
abundance: .
d_gene: TRBD2
j_gene: TRBJ2-1
len: 15

CDR3nt: TGCAGCCAGACAGTCCTCTATGGCTACACCTTC
CDR3aa: CSQTVLYGYTF
v_gene: TRBV20-1
abundance: few
d_gene: .
j_gene: TRBJ1-2
len: 11

CDR3nt: TGTGCCAGCAGCTTAGCCCGGACAGGGAGCAATTCACCCCTCCACTTT
CDR3aa: CASSLARTGSNSPLHF
v_gene: TRBV7-6
abundance: .
d_gene: TRBD1
j_gene: TRBJ1-6
len: 16

CDR3nt: TGCGCCAGCAGCCCCCGACAGGGTCGGGAGACCCAGTACTTC
CDR3aa: CASSPRQGRETQYF
v_gene: TRBV5-1
abundance: .
d_gene: TRBD1
j_gene: TRBJ2-5
len: 14

CDR3nt: TGCAGCGTTCGCATAGGGGGCGAGGGCAATCAGCCCCAGCATTTT
CDR3aa: CSVRIGGEGNQPQHF
v_gene: TRBV29-1
abundance: .
d_gene: TRBD1
j_gene: TRBJ1-5
len: 15

CDR3nt: TGTGCCTTAATCCCAGGGTATGGCACTGAAGCTTTCTTT
CDR3aa: CALIPGYGTEAFF
v_gene: TRBV30
abundance: few
d_gene: .
j_gene: TRBJ1-1
len: 13

CDR3nt: TGCGCCAGCAGCCACAGCGGGACAGGGAACTATGGCTACACCTTC
CDR3aa: CASSHSGTGNYGYTF
v_gene: TRBV4-3
abundance: few
d_gene: TRBD1
j_gene: TRBJ1-2
len: 15

CDR3nt: TGTGCCAGCAGCTTAGGATCCCCAGGGGGCGCGGGCTCCGGAAAACTGTTTTTT
CDR3aa: CASSLGSPGGAGSGKLFF
v_gene: TRBV7-2
abundance: .
d_gene: TRBD1
j_gene: TRBJ1-4
len: 18